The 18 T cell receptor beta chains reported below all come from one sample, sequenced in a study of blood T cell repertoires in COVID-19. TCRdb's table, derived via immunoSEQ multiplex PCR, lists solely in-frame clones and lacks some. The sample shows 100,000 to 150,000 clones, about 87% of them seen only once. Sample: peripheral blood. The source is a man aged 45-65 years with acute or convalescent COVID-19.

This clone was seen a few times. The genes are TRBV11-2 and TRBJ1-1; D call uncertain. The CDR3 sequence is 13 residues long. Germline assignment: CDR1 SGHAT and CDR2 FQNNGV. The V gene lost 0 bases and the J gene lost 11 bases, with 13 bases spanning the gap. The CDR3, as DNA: TGTGCCAGCAGCTTAGATCAGAGGCTTAGGGCTTTCTTT. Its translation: CASSLDQRLRAFF.

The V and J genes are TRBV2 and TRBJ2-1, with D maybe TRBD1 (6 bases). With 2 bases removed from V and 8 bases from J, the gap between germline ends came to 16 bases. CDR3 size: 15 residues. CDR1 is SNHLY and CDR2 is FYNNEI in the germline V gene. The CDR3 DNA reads TGTGCCAGCAGTGAAAGAAGGGGGAGTTCCGATGAGCAGTTCTTC. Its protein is CASSERRGSSDEQFF.

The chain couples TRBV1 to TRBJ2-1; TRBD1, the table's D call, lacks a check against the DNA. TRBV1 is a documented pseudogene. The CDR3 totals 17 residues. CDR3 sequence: CTSSPTRIRGSYNEQFF. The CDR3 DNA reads TGCACCAGCAGCCCGACCAGAATTAGGGGGAGTTACAATGAGCAGTTCTTC.

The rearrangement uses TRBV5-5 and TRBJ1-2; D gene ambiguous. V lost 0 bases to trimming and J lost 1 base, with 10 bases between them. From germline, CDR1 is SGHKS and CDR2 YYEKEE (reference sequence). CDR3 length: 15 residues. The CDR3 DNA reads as TGTGCCAGCAGCTTGGCTTGGCAGATTAACTATGGCTACACCTTC. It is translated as CASSLAWQINYGYTF.

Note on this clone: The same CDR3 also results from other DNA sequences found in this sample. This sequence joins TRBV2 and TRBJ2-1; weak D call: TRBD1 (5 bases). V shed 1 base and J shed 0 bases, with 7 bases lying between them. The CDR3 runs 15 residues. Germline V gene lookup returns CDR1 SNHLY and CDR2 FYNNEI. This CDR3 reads CASSEGQSSYNEQFF. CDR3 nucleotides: TGTGCCAGCAGTGAAGGACAGAGCTCCTACAATGAGCAGTTCTTC.

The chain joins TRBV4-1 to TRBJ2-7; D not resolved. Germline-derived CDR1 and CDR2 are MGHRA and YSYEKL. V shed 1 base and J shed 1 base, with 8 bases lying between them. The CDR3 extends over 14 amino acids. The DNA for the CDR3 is TGCGCCAGCAGCCAAGGGGCCCGATCCTACGAGCAGTACTTC. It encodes CASSQGARSYEQYF.

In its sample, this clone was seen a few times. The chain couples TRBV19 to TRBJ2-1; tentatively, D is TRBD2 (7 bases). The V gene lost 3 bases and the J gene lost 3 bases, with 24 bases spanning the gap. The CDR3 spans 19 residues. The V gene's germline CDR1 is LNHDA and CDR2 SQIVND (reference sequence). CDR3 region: CASSIGTGRSGTFYNEQFF. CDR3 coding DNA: TGTGCCAGTAGTATTGGAACAGGGAGGAGCGGGACATTCTACAATGAGCAGTTCTTC.

In DNA form, the CDR3 reads TGTGCCAGCAGCCCCCAGGACAGTCTGAACACTGAAGCTTTCTTT. This gives the protein CASSPQDSLNTEAFF. The rearrangement uses TRBV3-1 (or the pseudogene TRBV3-2) and TRBJ1-1, with a tentative D call TRBD1 (6 bases). V was trimmed by 4 bases and J by 0 bases, leaving 12 bases between them. The CDR3 has 15 residues. The germline CDR1 and CDR2 sequences are LGHDT and YNNKEL (reference sequence).

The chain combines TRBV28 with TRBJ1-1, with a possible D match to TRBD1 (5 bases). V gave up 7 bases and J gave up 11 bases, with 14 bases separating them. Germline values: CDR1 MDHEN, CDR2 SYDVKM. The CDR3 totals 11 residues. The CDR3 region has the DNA TGTGCCAGCACCGCGGGGGGAAAGGCTTTCTTT. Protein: CASTAGGKAFF. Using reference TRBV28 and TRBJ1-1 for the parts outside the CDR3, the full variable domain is DVKVTQSSRYLVKRTGEKVFLECVQDMDHENMFWYRQDPGLGLRLIYFSYDVKMKEKGDIPEGYSVSREKKERFSLILESASTNQTSMYLCASTAGGKAFFGQGTRLTVV.

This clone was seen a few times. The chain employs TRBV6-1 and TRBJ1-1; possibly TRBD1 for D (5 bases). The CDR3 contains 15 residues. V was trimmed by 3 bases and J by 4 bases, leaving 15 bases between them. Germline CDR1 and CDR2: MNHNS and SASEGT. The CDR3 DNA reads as TGTGCCAGCAGTGATATCAGGGAGGGCGGCACTGAAGCTTTCTTT. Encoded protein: CASSDIREGGTEAFF.

The CDR3 DNA is TGTGCCAGCAGTTGGGCAGGGTTTGAAGCTTTCTTT. Translated, it gives CASSWAGFEAFF. The rearrangement joins TRBV12-3 or TRBV12-4 to TRBJ1-1, with D perhaps matching TRBD1 (5 bases). The CDR3 consists of 12 residues. V gave up 4 bases and J gave up 7 bases, with 10 bases separating them.

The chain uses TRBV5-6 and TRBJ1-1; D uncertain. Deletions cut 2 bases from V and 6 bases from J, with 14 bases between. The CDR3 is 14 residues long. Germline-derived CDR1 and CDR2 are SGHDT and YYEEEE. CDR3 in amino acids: CASSFVGRRAEAFF. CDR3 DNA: TGTGCCAGCAGCTTCGTAGGGAGGAGGGCTGAAGCTTTCTTT.

CDR3: CASSLGRGQGETQYF. DNA of the CDR3: TGTGCCAGCAGCTTAGGCAGGGGGCAAGGGGAGACCCAGTACTTC. The chain combines TRBV7-9 with TRBJ2-5; 8 bases fit TRBD1. This CDR3 spans 15 amino acids. Germline V gives CDR1 SEHNR, CDR2 FQNEAQ (reference sequence). V lost 1 base to trimming and J lost 5 bases; unmatched junction nucleotides: 6.

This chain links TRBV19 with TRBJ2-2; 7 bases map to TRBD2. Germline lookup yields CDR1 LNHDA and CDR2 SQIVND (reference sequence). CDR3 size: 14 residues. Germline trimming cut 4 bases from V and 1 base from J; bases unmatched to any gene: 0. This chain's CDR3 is CASSTSGNTGELFF. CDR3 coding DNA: TGTGCCAGTAGTACTAGCGGGAACACCGGGGAGCTGTTTTTT. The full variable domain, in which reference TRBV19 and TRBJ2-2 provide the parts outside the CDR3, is DGGITQSPKYLFRKEGQNVTLSCEQNLNHDAMYWYRQDPGQGLRLIYYSQIVNDFQKGDIAEGYSVSREKKESFPLTVTSAQKNPTAFYLCASSTSGNTGELFFGEGSRLTVL.

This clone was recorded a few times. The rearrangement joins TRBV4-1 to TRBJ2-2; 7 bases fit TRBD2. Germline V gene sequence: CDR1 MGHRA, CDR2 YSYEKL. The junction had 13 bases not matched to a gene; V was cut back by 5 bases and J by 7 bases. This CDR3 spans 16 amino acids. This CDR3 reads CASSASPGGFGGELFF. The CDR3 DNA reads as TGCGCCAGCAGCGCAAGCCCGGGGGGATTCGGCGGGGAGCTGTTTTTT.

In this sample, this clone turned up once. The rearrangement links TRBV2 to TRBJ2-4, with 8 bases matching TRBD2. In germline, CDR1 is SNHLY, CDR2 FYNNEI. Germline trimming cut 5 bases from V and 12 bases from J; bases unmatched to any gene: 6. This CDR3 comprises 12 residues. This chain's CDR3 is CASSTRGTSQYF. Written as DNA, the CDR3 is TGTGCCAGCAGTACCCGGGGGACTAGTCAGTACTTC.

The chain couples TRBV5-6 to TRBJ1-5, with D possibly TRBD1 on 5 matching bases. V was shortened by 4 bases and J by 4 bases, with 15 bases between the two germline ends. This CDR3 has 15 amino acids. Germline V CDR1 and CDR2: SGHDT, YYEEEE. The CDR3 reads CASSTHGGSNQPQHF. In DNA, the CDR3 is TGTGCCAGCAGCACCCACGGGGGTTCGAATCAGCCCCAGCATTTT.

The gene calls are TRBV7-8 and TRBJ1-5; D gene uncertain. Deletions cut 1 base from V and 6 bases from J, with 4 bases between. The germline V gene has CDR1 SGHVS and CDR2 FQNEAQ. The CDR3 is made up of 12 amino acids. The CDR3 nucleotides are TGTGCCAGCAGCTTAGACGGTCAGCCCCAGCATTTT. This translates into CASSLDGQPQHF.